The sequence of this T cell receptor (beta chain) was determined in a study of spatial heterogeneity in lung cancer. Overall study findings and caveats: Higher tumor mutation counts went along with higher counts of expanded intratumoral alpha and beta TCRs.

Regarding this clonotype: Its specificity is unknown. This beta chain slipped into a library made for alpha chains as a stray read, so its size is not meaningful.

This sample's time point: sample taken at primary tumor resection. The cohort: 65 to 80 early-stage, untreated non-small cell lung cancer patients. Whole RNA came from tumor, nontumor lung or frozen PBMC and was sequenced without being sorted. MiXCR was run by TCRdb on the 5' RACE reads, yielding one entry per CDR3 protein. The sample lists over 6,500 distinct CDR3 sequences, 10% to 15% occurring once. The TCR was taken from a male donor with early-stage non-small cell lung cancer. The sequencing here drew on lung tumor tissue, taken at surgery.

In DNA, the CDR3 is TGTGCCAGAGCGGGGCCGGGACAGGGGTACGCCGGGGAGCTGTTTTTT. This encodes CARAGPGQGYAGELFF. V is TRBV2 and J is TRBJ2-2; TRBD1 aligns across 10 bases. The length of the CDR3 is 16 residues. CDR1 SNHLY and CDR2 FYNNEI come from the germline V gene. J lost 6 bases, V lost 9 bases, and 13 bases had no gene match.